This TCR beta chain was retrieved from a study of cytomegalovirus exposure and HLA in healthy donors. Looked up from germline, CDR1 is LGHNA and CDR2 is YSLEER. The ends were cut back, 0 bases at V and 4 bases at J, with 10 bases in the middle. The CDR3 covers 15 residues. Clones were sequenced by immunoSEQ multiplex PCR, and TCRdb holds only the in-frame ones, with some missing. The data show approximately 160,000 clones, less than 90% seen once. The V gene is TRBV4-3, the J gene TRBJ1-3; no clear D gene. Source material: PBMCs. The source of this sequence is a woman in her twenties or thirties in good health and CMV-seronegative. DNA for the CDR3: TGCGCCAGCAGCCAAGATCCGGCATCCGGAAACACCATATATTTT. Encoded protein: CASSQDPASGNTIYF.